This TCR beta chain was obtained from a study of early T cells in non-severe SARS-CoV-2 infection. Study background: Sequencing of bulk RNA from unsorted whole blood was done, without chain pairing.

Individual cDNA molecules were tagged with unique molecular identifiers. TCRdb redid the calling of the 5' RACE reads with MiXCR, one entry per CDR3 protein. Among tens of thousands of distinct CDR3 sequences listed, less than 9.5% were seen once. Trimming removed 5 bases at V and 4 bases at J, with 15 bases between. The CDR3 runs 14 residues. Germline-derived CDR1 and CDR2 are SEHNR and FQNEAQ (reference sequence). This clonotype was seen a few times. Its target is not known. Overall study results and limits: Using VDJdb, the matching emphasized anti-spike CD8 responses while missing private and CD4 specificities.

The sequenced sample was whole blood, obtained at baseline. The rearrangement links TRBV7-9 to TRBJ2-7; D call uncertain. The receptor was isolated from an adult who was a healthcare worker with PCR-confirmed SARS-CoV-2 infection or an uninfected control (not recorded which). DNA for the CDR3: TGTGCCAGCAGCCCATCCCCCCATCCATACGAGCAGTACTTC. Its translation is CASSPSPHPYEQYF.